This T cell receptor beta chain was captured in a study of post-analysis software for immune sequencing data. Study context: Multiple sclerosis in the patients followed relapsing-remitting, secondary progressive and progressive-relapsing courses. Study outcomes and limitations: Samples made in the same batch grouped tightly together by F measure. Significantly decreased normalized Chao1 diversity was recorded for multiple sclerosis patients relative to controls. About 5 TRBV segments appeared more often in patients than in controls, and TRBV5-6, TRBV5-1 and TRBV20-1 were among these.

Presence of unique molecular identifiers characterized the TCR beta cDNA libraries. MiXCR, run by TCRdb on the PCR reads, gives a single entry per CDR3 protein. The table includes 350,000 to 450,000 distinct CDR3 sequences, over 30% detected once. Germline-derived CDR1 and CDR2 are LNHNV and YYDKDF (reference sequence). The CDR3 spans 15 residues. V lost 0 bases and J lost 2, with 11 bases in between. In regard to this clonotype: Its matching antigen is unknown.

This clonotype was sampled from a girl aged 2-10 years with multiple sclerosis. The V call is TRBV15, the J call TRBJ2-7; no clear D gene. Sequenced: blood. The CDR3 nucleotides read TGTGCCACCAGCAGAGATGGCGCCAAAACCTACGAGCAGTACTTC. Encoded protein: CATSRDGAKTYEQYF.